This TCR beta chain was recorded in a study of blood T cell repertoires in COVID-19. For the study at large: Sources were T cells, B-cell-depleted T cells, or PBMCs; the material itself was cDNA or gDNA.

Produced via immunoSEQ multiplex PCR; TCRdb's table is partial and in-frame only. The sample comprises hundreds of thousands of clones, 86% of which are singletons, and approximately 5.9% rests with the top ten. CDR3 length equals 13 residues. From germline, CDR1 is LNHDA and CDR2 SQIVND (reference sequence). V dropped 4 bases and J dropped 7 bases, with 8 bases sitting between them. Sequences were obtained from peripheral blood. V is TRBV19 and J is TRBJ1-6; possibly TRBD1 for D (5 bases). This TCR was sampled from a man at least 80 years old with acute or convalescent COVID-19. This CDR3 is CASSTGLNSPLHF. The CDR3 DNA reads TGTGCCAGTAGTACGGGACTGAATTCACCCCTCCACTTT.